One sample yielded the 4 T cell receptor beta chains listed below, sequenced in a study of blood T cell repertoires in COVID-19. The data were produced by immunoSEQ multiplex PCR, yet TCRdb's version contains in-frame clones alone and is incomplete. The sample consists of under 400,000 clones, nearly 90% of them appearing once. Specimen: peripheral blood. The receptors derive from a man younger than 30 with active or convalescent COVID-19.

The V call is TRBV27, the J call TRBJ2-7, with 7 bases matching TRBD1. The CDR3 loop spans 15 amino acids. Germline-derived CDR1 and CDR2 are MNHEY and SMNVEV (reference sequence). With V trimmed by 6 bases and J by 2 bases, 10 bases remained unmatched. This chain's CDR3 is CASSPQGRTTYEQYF. The CDR3 DNA sequence: TGTGCCAGCAGCCCACAGGGGCGAACGACCTACGAGCAGTACTTC.

The rearrangement links TRBV6-5 to TRBJ2-5; a possible D gene is TRBD2 (7 bases). Germline V gene data show CDR1 as MNHEY and CDR2 as SVGAGI. The CDR3 runs to 14 residues. The germline V and J ends were trimmed by 10 bases and 5 bases, with 20 bases remaining between them. CDR3 in DNA: TGTGCCACCCGCTTCACGGGGGGCGGGGAGACCCAGTACTTC. This translates into CATRFTGGGETQYF.

This clone was seen just once. The chain uses TRBV28 and TRBJ2-2, with 8 bases lining up with TRBD1. J was trimmed by 1 base and V by 7 bases; bases with no gene match: 2. Germline-derived CDR1 and CDR2 are MDHEN and SYDVKM. This CDR3 spans 14 amino acids. CDR3 DNA: TGTGCCAGCAAGGACAGGGAGAACACCGGGGAGCTGTTTTTT. Encoded protein: CASKDRENTGELFF.

The count of this clone is one. The J gene is TRBJ1-2, the V gene TRBV4-1; the match to TRBD1 covers 9 bases. With 4 bases clipped from V and 3 bases from J, the junction kept 3 bases outside the gene matches. Germline V gives CDR1 MGHRA, CDR2 YSYEKL. This CDR3 contains 14 residues. CDR3 region: CASSRRDRDYGYTF. As DNA, the CDR3 is TGCGCCAGCAGCCGCCGGGACAGGGACTATGGCTACACCTTC.